This entry features one T cell receptor (beta chain) sequence. This specimen comes from a study of T cells in Graves' hyperthyroidism and ophthalmopathy. V lost 2 bases and J 4 bases, leaving 6 bases between the germline ends. Germline V gene lookup returns CDR1 MNHEY and CDR2 SVGEGT. The CDR3 is made up of 14 amino acids. RNA transcripts served as the template for amplifying TCR beta CDR3 regions. Carried out on the TCR CDR3, a first-round RT-PCR used the HTBI primer set. TCRdb itself ran the multiplex PCR reads through MiXCR, one entry per CDR3 protein. This table holds 300,000 to 350,000 distinct CDR3 sequences, about 14% found once.

The chain joins TRBV6-2 or TRBV6-3 to TRBJ2-6; D is unresolved. The origin of this receptor is a woman aged 30 to 39 with Graves' hyperthyroidism. Sequencing was carried out using blood. The DNA for the CDR3 is TGTGCCAGCAGTTACCTGAGCGGGGCCAACGTCCTGACTTTC. Translated: CASSYLSGANVLTF.